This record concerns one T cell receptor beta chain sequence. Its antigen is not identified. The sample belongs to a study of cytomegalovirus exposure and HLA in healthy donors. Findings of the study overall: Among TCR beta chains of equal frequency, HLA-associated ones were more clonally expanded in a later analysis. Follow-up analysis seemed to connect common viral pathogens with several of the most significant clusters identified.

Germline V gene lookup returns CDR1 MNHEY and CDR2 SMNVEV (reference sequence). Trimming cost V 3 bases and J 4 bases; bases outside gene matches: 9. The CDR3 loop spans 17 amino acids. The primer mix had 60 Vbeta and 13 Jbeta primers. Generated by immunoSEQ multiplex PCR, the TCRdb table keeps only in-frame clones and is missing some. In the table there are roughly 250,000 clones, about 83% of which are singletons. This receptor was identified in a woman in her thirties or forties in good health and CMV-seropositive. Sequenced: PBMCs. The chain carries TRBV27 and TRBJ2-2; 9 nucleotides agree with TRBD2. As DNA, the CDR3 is TGTGCCAGCAGTTTTGGTTGGGGACTAGCAGGCACCGGGGAGCTGTTTTTT. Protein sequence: CASSFGWGLAGTGELFF.